The source of this TCR beta chain is a study of T cell clones after liver transplantation (dated by TCRdb to about 2019). Turning to the overall study: The samples were obtained from ITN030ST, a randomized trial that attempted immunosuppression withdrawal within 2 years after liver transplantation. As an antigen-independent comparator for the donor-reactive sequences, third party-reactive TCRbeta sequences from pre-transplant MLRs were identified as well. The study cohort included 8 liver transplant recipients, of whom 3 were classified as tolerant and 5 as non-tolerant. Three of the eight recipients were HCV-positive; the others were transplanted for non-autoimmune, non-viral indications. Donor-reactive T cell clones were identified by TCRbeta sequencing after a pre-transplant mixed lymphocyte reaction and then tracked in post-transplant blood. Until randomization at 12-24 months post-transplant, subjects were given standard immunosuppression, with no induction therapy. Tolerance meant complete immunosuppression withdrawal for at least one year without liver enzymes rising beyond twice the upper limit of normal.

High-throughput TCRbeta CDR3 sequencing of frozen genomic DNA was performed by immunoSEQ, including PCR amplification, mapping, bias correction and internal controls. The published analysis was carried out like this. Productive rearrangements were kept, and unique TCRbeta sequences were defined by CDR3 nucleotide sequence plus V and J gene. For classification of a sequence as donor-reactive, at least 5-fold expansion in CFSE-low cells relative to unstimulated pre-transplant cells and a frequency of at least 0.01% were required. Minimum frequency thresholds were set for each subject on the basis of the unstimulated sample with the lowest template count, so that a detection power of at least 90% was ensured. Jensen-Shannon divergence between the top 1000 TCRbeta sequences post- versus pre-transplant served as the measure of repertoire turnover. Changes in detection of donor-reactive sequences were assessed with two-sided Fisher's exact tests. TCRdb stores this immuneACCESS table with in-frame sequences only. Part of the clones is absent; in the studies checked, under half of the shortfall reflects unresolved V genes, and no reason is known for the rest. The V and J calls and the clone size are those of that table, but D and trimming were determined from the DNA. In all, the sample holds around 530 clones, and 38% of those were seen once. Approximately 50% of the sample is taken by the ten largest.

There are 14 amino acids in the CDR3, from cysteine to phenylalanine inclusive. The sequence is cut down to CDR3 DNA, 42 bases in frame from base 1. CDR1 and CDR2 were assigned from the germline V gene (reference sequence) as MNHEY and SMNVEV. Relative to germline, V is 8 bases shorter and J is 0 bases shorter, with 8 bases between their ends. The study at large found these results: Once repertoire turnover was taken into account, donor-reactive detection showed a significant reduction for CD4 in 7 of 8 subjects and for CD8 in 8 of 8. In two subjects, low numbers of available donor cells limited the measurable donor-reactive repertoire. A greater decline was seen for donor-reactive sequences than for third party-reactive sequences, suggesting partial antigen-specific deletion unrelated to withdrawal success. Without allograft tissue specimens, donor-reactive T cells may have migrated into the graft rather than being deleted. Because of small, heterogeneous patient numbers and non-standardized post-transplant time points, the conclusions were only preliminary. Circulating donor-reactive CD4 TCRbeta sequences fell significantly post-transplant in most of the 8 subjects, irrespective of tolerance or HCV status.

Turning to this clone: Its binding antigen is unknown. There are no base qualities to consult, and no much larger clone falls within one base.

Alloreactive TCRbeta sequences were defined by sequencing the proliferating CFSE-low cells from the MLR. In the CFSE-MLRs, pre-transplant recipient cells were stimulated either by donor PBMCs, splenocytes or lymph node cells, or by third-party PBMCs. All 8 studied subjects were randomized to withdrawal of immunosuppression. The Qiagen DNeasy Blood and Tissue Kit was used to isolate genomic DNA. Material for sequencing was CD8+ T cells from cultured PBMCs. The clonotype comes from a human patient who received a liver transplant. After a transplant, certain T cells may trace back to the graft donor. The V and J genes are TRBV27 and TRBJ1-6; too little of a D gene remains to name it. The CDR3 loop reads CASRGSSYNSPLHF. The sequence in DNA is TGTGCCAGCCGCGGGAGCTCCTATAATTCACCCCTCCACTTT.